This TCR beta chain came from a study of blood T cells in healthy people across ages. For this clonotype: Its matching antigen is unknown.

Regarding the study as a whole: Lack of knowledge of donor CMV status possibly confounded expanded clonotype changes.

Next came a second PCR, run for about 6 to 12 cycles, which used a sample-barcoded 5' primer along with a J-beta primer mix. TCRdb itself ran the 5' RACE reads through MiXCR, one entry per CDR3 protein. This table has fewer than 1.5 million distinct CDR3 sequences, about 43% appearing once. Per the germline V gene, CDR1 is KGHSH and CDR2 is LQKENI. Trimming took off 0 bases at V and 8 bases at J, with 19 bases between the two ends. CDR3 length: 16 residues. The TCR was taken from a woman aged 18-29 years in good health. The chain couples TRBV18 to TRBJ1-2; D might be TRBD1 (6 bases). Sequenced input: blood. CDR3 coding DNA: TGTGCCAGCTCACCACCCGGACAGACCTCCTCTAGAGGCTACACCTTC. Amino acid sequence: CASSPPGQTSSRGYTF.